This T cell receptor beta chain is from a study of blood T cell repertoires in COVID-19. In the study overall: Both acute and convalescent COVID-19 samples were obtained from the United States, Italy and Spain.

J gave up 4 bases and V 2 bases, and 10 bases lay outside the gene matches. Germline V gives CDR1 MNHEY, CDR2 SMNVEV (reference sequence). CDR3 length: 16 residues. The method was immunoSEQ multiplex PCR; TCRdb's version includes in-frame clones alone and lacks a portion of them. The sample consists of just over 300,000 clones, about nine tenths of them appearing once. The receptor was isolated from a man aged 18 to 29 with active or convalescent COVID-19. This chain uses TRBV27 with TRBJ1-2, with TRBD1 matching over 7 bases. Material for sequencing was peripheral blood. The CDR3 DNA sequence: TGTGCCAGCAGTTTAGGGGCAGGGGGAGAGGGCTATGGCTACACCTTC. It encodes CASSLGAGGEGYGYTF.